These 18 T cell receptor beta chains came from one sample sequenced in a study of T cell repertoires in cytomegalovirus infection. TCRdb re-derived calls from the reads in MiXCR, one entry per CDR3 protein. The data show 90,000 to 120,000 distinct CDR3 sequences, under 25% seen once. The material sequenced was CD8+ T cells from PBMCs. These receptors were obtained from a human donor in good health (CMV status not recorded). Some clones in this sample may be carry-over from other donors' samples.

This clonotype was detected many times. The chain uses TRBV18 and TRBJ2-1; a possible D gene is TRBD1 (6 bases). The V and J ends lost 8 bases and 8 bases respectively, with 19 bases between them. The germline V gene encodes CDR1 KGHSH and CDR2 LQKENI. This CDR3 has 14 amino acids. The CDR3 DNA follows: TGTGCCAGCACCAGAACAGGGACCTCGGATGAGCAGTTCTTC. Its protein is CASTRTGTSDEQFF.

In this sample, this clonotype turned up many times. The chain recombines TRBV28 with TRBJ2-2, with 7 bases identical to TRBD1. CDR3 size: 14 residues. V was clipped by 6 bases and J by 4 bases; unmatched bases: 5. Germline V CDR1 and CDR2: MDHEN, SYDVKM. CDR3 in DNA: TGTGCCAGCAGACTTACAGGGGTCACCGGGGAGCTGTTTTTT. Protein: CASRLTGVTGELFF.

V and J are TRBV5-4 and TRBJ1-2; TRBD1 agrees at 10 bases. The CDR3 has 17 amino acids. Germline assignment: CDR1 SGHNT and CDR2 YYREEE (reference sequence). The V segment lost 2 bases and the J segment 4 bases; nucleotides outside the gene matches: 11. CDR3 region: CASSLWGDRGPSYGYTF. The CDR3 nucleotides are TGTGCCAGCAGCTTATGGGGAGACAGGGGGCCAAGCTATGGCTACACCTTC. The complete variable domain, with remaining parts taken from reference TRBV5-4 and TRBJ1-2, reads ETGVTQSPTHLIKTRGQQVTLRCSSQSGHNTVSWYQQALGQGPQFIFQYYREEENGRGNFPPRFSGLQFPNYSSELNVNALELDDSALYLCASSLWGDRGPSYGYTFGSGTRLTVV.

This clonotype was seen more than once but under ten times. The chain couples TRBV30 to TRBJ1-6; D unresolved. The CDR3 spans 12 residues. The germline V gene has CDR1 GTSNPN and CDR2 SVGIG (reference sequence). V gave up 2 bases and J gave up 14 bases, with 13 bases separating them. The CDR3 sequence is CAWSRDVWALHF. The DNA of the CDR3 is TGTGCCTGGAGTAGAGACGTATGGGCCCTCCACTTT.

This clonotype was found a few times. The CDR3 protein is CASSSPSGSNDEQFF. CDR3 sequence (DNA): TGCGCCAGCAGCTCTCCTAGCGGGAGTAACGATGAGCAGTTCTTC. This rearrangement joins TRBV5-1 to TRBJ2-1; 10 bases fit TRBD2. Trimming took 3 bases from V and 8 from J; bases not matched to a gene: 8. There are 15 residues in the CDR3. Germline assignment: CDR1 SGHRS and CDR2 YFSETQ.

The chain employs TRBV2 and TRBJ2-1, with a tentative D call TRBD1 (6 bases). Trimming removed 10 bases from V and 0 bases from J, with 10 bases in between. Germline V gives CDR1 SNHLY, CDR2 FYNNEI. The CDR3 consists of 13 residues. The CDR3 is CATDRPSYNEQFF. The CDR3 DNA is TGTGCCACAGACAGGCCCTCCTACAATGAGCAGTTCTTC.

This clonotype has ten or more counts. The chain links TRBV7-2 to TRBJ1-2, with D perhaps TRBD1 (5 bases). The CDR3 sequence is 16 residues long. Germline V gene data show CDR1 as SGHTA and CDR2 as FQGNSA. V lost 5 bases to trimming and J lost 3 bases, with 19 bases between them. The CDR3 loop reads CASSPSGLQSYYGYTF. Written as DNA, the CDR3 is TGTGCCAGCAGCCCATCAGGGTTACAATCGTACTATGGCTACACCTTC.

This clonotype has just a few counts. V is TRBV11-2 and J is TRBJ2-5; D may be TRBD1 or TRBD2 (5 bases each). The length of the CDR3 is 14 residues. Germline CDR1 SGHAT, CDR2 FQNNGV. V was clipped by 4 bases and J by 5 bases, with 14 bases between them. For the CDR3, the DNA is TGTGCCAGCAGCTCGTCTCCGGGGACCGAGACCCAGTACTTC. Its protein is CASSSSPGTETQYF.

The sample holds a few counts of this clonotype. V gene TRBV5-8 combines with J gene TRBJ1-1, with D perhaps TRBD1 (5 bases). Per the germline V gene, CDR1 is SGHTS and CDR2 is YDEGEE. The CDR3 has 12 residues. The V gene lost 4 bases and the J gene lost 7 bases, with 11 bases spanning the gap. The CDR3 sequence: CASSPGRLEAFF. CDR3 in DNA: TGTGCCAGCAGCCCGGGACGGCTTGAAGCTTTCTTT.

This clonotype was observed a few times. The rearrangement uses TRBV12-3 or TRBV12-4 and TRBJ1-2; 9 bases map to TRBD1. J was trimmed by 7 bases and V by 5 bases; bases with no gene match: 5. This CDR3 comprises 13 residues. DNA for the CDR3: TGTGCCAGCAGTATGGGACAGGGCCCTGGCTACACCTTC. It translates to CASSMGQGPGYTF.

This clonotype has a count of ten or more. The chain couples TRBV7-9 to TRBJ1-3; D is unclear. Germline V gives CDR1 SEHNR, CDR2 FQNEAQ (reference sequence). V was trimmed by 6 bases and J by 1 base, leaving 16 bases between them. The CDR3 totals 16 residues. The DNA for the CDR3 is TGTGCCAGCAGATGGGCCGAGAATGAGTCTGGAAACACCATATATTTT. This sequence encodes CASRWAENESGNTIYF.

The chain employs TRBV4-3 and TRBJ2-6, with D maybe TRBD2 (5 bases). The germline gives CDR1 LGHNA, CDR2 YSLEER. V was shortened by 6 bases and J by 0 bases, with 24 bases between the two germline ends. The CDR3 has 20 amino acids. The CDR3 region is CASSHGLMGSVGSGANVLTF. CDR3 DNA sequence: TGCGCCAGCAGTCACGGACTGATGGGATCAGTGGGCTCTGGGGCCAACGTCCTGACTTTC.

This clonotype was recorded at least ten times. The V gene is TRBV12-3 or TRBV12-4, the J gene TRBJ2-1, with no clear D. The CDR3 is 12 residues long. V was clipped by 1 base and J by 8 bases, with 6 bases between them. CDR3 residues: CASSLEGDEQFF. The DNA of the CDR3 is TGTGCCAGCAGTTTAGAGGGCGATGAGCAGTTCTTC.

CDR3 sequence (DNA): TGCAGTGCTAGCGGTGGACAGGGGGCTGGAGGCTACACCTTC. Translating gives CSASGGQGAGGYTF. The chain uses TRBV20-1 and TRBJ1-2; 11 bases agree with TRBD1. The CDR3 length is 14 residues. CDR1 is DFQATT and CDR2 is SNEGSKA in the germline V gene (reference sequence). V lost 3 bases, J lost 8 bases, and 8 bases stayed unmatched.

The V call is TRBV7-9, the J call TRBJ2-3; D might be TRBD1 (6 bases). This CDR3 comprises 12 residues. CDR1 is SEHNR and CDR2 is FQNEAQ in the germline V gene (reference sequence). V lost 6 bases and J 6 bases, leaving 10 bases between the germline ends. Here the CDR3 reads CASRQQGDTQYF. Written as DNA, the CDR3 is TGTGCCAGCAGACAACAGGGTGATACGCAGTATTTT.

This clonotype appeared a few times. The chain uses TRBV20-1 and TRBJ2-3; possible D gene TRBD2, 5 bases. Trimming shortened V by 5 bases and J by 1 base, and 13 bases separated the two germline ends. The CDR3 is 14 residues long. Looked up from germline, CDR1 is DFQATT and CDR2 is SNEGSKA (reference sequence). In DNA form, the CDR3 reads TGCAGTGCTTCGGACCACGGGGGCACAGATACGCAGTATTTT. Its translation: CSASDHGGTDTQYF.

This clonotype was detected ten times or more. The V and J genes are TRBV5-5 and TRBJ1-2, with 7 bases matching TRBD1. The V segment lost 5 bases and the J segment 3 bases; nucleotides outside the gene matches: 13. The CDR3 spans 16 residues. Germline CDR1 and CDR2: SGHKS and YYEKEE (reference sequence). The CDR3 spells CASSSPRTGNDYGYTF. Here the CDR3 DNA reads TGTGCCAGCAGTTCCCCCAGGACAGGAAACGACTATGGCTACACCTTC.

This clonotype appeared many times. The J gene is TRBJ2-1, the V gene TRBV5-1; a possible D gene is TRBD2 (6 bases). The CDR3 length is 16 residues. Germline V lookup: CDR1 SGHRS, CDR2 YFSETQ. V dropped 0 bases and J dropped 1 base, with 11 bases sitting between them. CDR3 bases: TGCGCCAGCAGCTTGGACGGAGGGATATCCTACAATGAGCAGTTCTTC. Translating gives CASSLDGGISYNEQFF.